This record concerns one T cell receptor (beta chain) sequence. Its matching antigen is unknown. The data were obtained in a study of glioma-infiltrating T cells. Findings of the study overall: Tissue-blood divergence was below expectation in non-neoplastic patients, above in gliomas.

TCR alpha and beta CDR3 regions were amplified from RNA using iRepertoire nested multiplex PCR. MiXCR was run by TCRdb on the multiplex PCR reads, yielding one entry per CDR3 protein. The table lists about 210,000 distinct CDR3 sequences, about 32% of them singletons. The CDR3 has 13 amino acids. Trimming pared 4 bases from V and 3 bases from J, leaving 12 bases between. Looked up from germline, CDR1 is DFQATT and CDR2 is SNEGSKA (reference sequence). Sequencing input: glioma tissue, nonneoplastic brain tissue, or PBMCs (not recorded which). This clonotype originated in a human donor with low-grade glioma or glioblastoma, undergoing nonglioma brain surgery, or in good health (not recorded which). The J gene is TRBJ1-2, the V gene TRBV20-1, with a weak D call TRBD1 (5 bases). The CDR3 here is CSAMGRGYYGYTF. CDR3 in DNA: TGCAGTGCTATGGGACGGGGCTACTATGGCTACACCTTC.